The clone carrying this TCR beta chain was counted ten times or more. Its antigen remains unknown. These data come from a study of T cell repertoires in cytomegalovirus infection. In the study overall: Public TCR beta signatures marked donors with CMV infection and the matching HLA. Study-wide points: In two of eight donors, the top clonotype was HLA-C-restricted CMV-specific. Summed public TCR beta family frequency identified CMV carriers bearing the relevant HLA.

Via MiXCR, TCRdb re-called the reads, giving one row per CDR3 protein. In the table there are 630,000 or so distinct CDR3 sequences, 20% to 30% of which are singletons. The CDR3 is made up of 15 amino acids. Per germline, CDR1 SNHLY and CDR2 FYNNEI. V was clipped by 4 bases and J by 1 base; unmatched bases: 7. The sample taken for sequencing was CD8+ T cells from PBMCs. The rearrangement links TRBV2 to TRBJ2-7; 7 nucleotides line up with TRBD1. The source is a human donor in good health (CMV status not recorded). Some clones in this sample may be carry-over from other donors' samples. The CDR3 region is CASSARQGMSYEQYF. CDR3 nucleotides: TGTGCCAGCAGTGCGAGACAGGGTATGTCCTACGAGCAGTACTTC.